This TCR beta chain was sequenced in a study of cytomegalovirus exposure and HLA in healthy donors. Study conclusions and caveats: The study assumed roughly uniform donor sequencing depth for presence/absence analyses.

Concerning this clone itself: Antigen specificity is unknown.

This PCR relied on a set of 60 Vbeta primers and 13 Jbeta primers. Sequencing was performed with immunoSEQ multiplex PCR; in TCRdb, only in-frame clones are kept and a portion is missing. The sample has around 110,000 clones; approximately 81% are singletons. The germline V and J ends were trimmed by 0 bases and 4 bases, with 7 bases remaining between them. The germline V gene encodes CDR1 SGHRS and CDR2 YFSETQ. The CDR3 is 13 residues long. The clonotype was recovered from a man younger than 40 in good health and CMV-seropositive. Sample: PBMCs. The chain links TRBV5-1 to TRBJ2-5, with a tentative D call TRBD1 (5 bases). CDR3 sequence reads: CASSLARVETQYF. Written as DNA, the CDR3 is TGCGCCAGCAGCTTGGCCAGGGTAGAGACCCAGTACTTC.